Listed below are T cell receptor beta chains from one sample, sequenced in a study of T-cell memory formation after mild COVID-19. TCRdb processed the 5' RACE reads anew with MiXCR; each CDR3 protein has one entry. The sample carries roughly 600,000 distinct CDR3 sequences, roughly 17% recorded once. Sequenced: PBMCs or a T cell subset sorted from them (not recorded which). These receptors came from an adult woman who had mild COVID-19 (a few samples of this study predate the infection). Cell type and time point are not known. The CDR3 runs from the conserved cysteine through the conserved F or W. The order of the fields is V gene, clone size, J gene, CDR3 length, D gene, CDR3 protein, CDR3 DNA. D genes are given only for firm matches. Expanded clones are given a class, and other clones once, few, many or no size at all.

TRBV7-8	-	TRBJ1-1	14	-	CASSSLDRNTEAFF	TGTGCCAGCAGCTCGTTGGACAGGAACACTGAAGCTTTCTTT
TRBV7-2	-	TRBJ2-4	15	-	CASSSYGDALDIQYF	TGTGCCAGCAGCTCCTACGGGGACGCGCTTGACATTCAGTACTTC
TRBV11-3	-	TRBJ2-5	15	TRBD1	CASSLHRGRGETQYF	TGTGCCAGCAGCTTGCACAGGGGGCGAGGAGAGACCCAGTACTTC
TRBV9	many	TRBJ2-7	16	-	CASSVHPNGESYEQYF	TGTGCCAGCAGCGTACATCCCAACGGGGAGAGCTACGAGCAGTACTTC
TRBV27	-	TRBJ2-7	16	TRBD1	CASSFEIPDRRTRQYF	TGTGCCAGCAGTTTTGAGATCCCGGACAGGCGGACTCGGCAGTACTTC
TRBV29-1	few	TRBJ2-1	11	-	CSVFTYNEQFF	TGCAGCGTCTTCACCTACAATGAGCAGTTCTTC
TRBV4-1	few	TRBJ2-3	15	-	CASSLVLLGADTQYF	TGCGCCAGCAGCCTCGTTCTACTAGGGGCGGATACGCAGTATTTT
TRBV20-1	few	TRBJ1-6	14	TRBD1	CSAPGGSYNSPLHF	TGCAGTGCGCCAGGGGGCTCCTATAATTCACCCCTCCACTTT
TRBV7-2	few	TRBJ2-5	15	TRBD1	CASSLMGQGGETQYF	TGTGCCAGCAGCTTAATGGGACAGGGGGGAGAGACCCAGTACTTC
TRBV12-3/TRBV12-4	few	TRBJ2-2	14	TRBD2	CATRTSANTGELFF	TGTGCCACAAGGACTAGCGCAAACACCGGGGAGCTGTTTTTT
TRBV20-1	-	TRBJ2-4	15	-	CSASPLGRDENIQYF	TGCAGTGCTAGTCCCCTTGGCCGGGATGAAAACATTCAGTACTTC
TRBV5-1	few	TRBJ2-3	15	-	CASSFIGQNTDTQYF	TGCGCCAGCAGCTTCATAGGACAGAACACAGATACGCAGTATTTT
TRBV5-1	few	TRBJ2-7	14	TRBD1	CASSLDRVAYEQYF	TGCGCCAGCAGCCTTGACAGGGTAGCCTACGAGCAGTACTTC
TRBV12-3/TRBV12-4	many	TRBJ2-2	16	-	CASSRMGGFYSGELFF	TGTGCCAGCAGTCGGATGGGGGGTTTTTACTCCGGGGAGCTGTTTTTT
TRBV3-1	few	TRBJ2-1	14	-	CASSQEIGHNEQFF	TGTGCCAGCAGCCAAGAAATAGGCCACAATGAGCAGTTCTTC
TRBV3-1	-	TRBJ1-5	14	TRBD1	CASSRQGANQPQHF	TGTGCCAGCAGCCGACAGGGGGCTAATCAGCCCCAGCATTTT
TRBV12-3/TRBV12-4	-	TRBJ2-1	15	TRBD2	CASSSGGRDYNEQFF	TGTGCCAGCAGTAGCGGGGGAAGAGACTACAATGAGCAGTTCTTC
TRBV4-3	few	TRBJ2-7	17	TRBD2	CASSPRTSGGLTYEQYF	TGCGCCAGCAGCCCGAGGACTAGCGGGGGCCTTACGTACGAGCAGTACTTC
TRBV20-1	few	TRBJ2-1	14	-	CSAPQRPRGDEQFF	TGCAGTGCCCCTCAAAGACCTCGCGGCGATGAGCAGTTCTTC
TRBV10-3	-	TRBJ2-1	17	TRBD2	CAISEGLAGEGYNEQFF	TGTGCCATCAGTGAGGGACTAGCGGGAGAAGGCTACAATGAGCAGTTCTTC
TRBV5-4	few	TRBJ2-3	16	TRBD2	CASSAKTSGSTDTQYF	TGTGCCAGCAGCGCCAAGACTAGCGGGAGCACAGATACGCAGTATTTT
TRBV24-1	-	TRBJ2-1	16	-	CATSDTGLPPYNEQFF	TGTGCCACCAGTGATACAGGGTTACCGCCCTACAATGAGCAGTTCTTC
TRBV18	-	TRBJ1-1	12	-	CASSREQAFAFF	TGTGCCAGCTCACGCGAACAGGCATTCGCTTTCTTT
TRBV9	few	TRBJ2-7	15	-	CASSPGTLPGGEQYF	TGTGCCAGCAGCCCCGGTACCCTCCCCGGTGGCGAGCAGTACTTC
TRBV5-4	many	TRBJ2-4	15	-	CASSSRDMGKNIQYF	TGTGCCAGCAGCTCCCGGGACATGGGCAAAAACATTCAGTACTTC
TRBV7-6	few	TRBJ2-7	14	-	CASSAGQFSYEQYF	TGTGCCAGCAGCGCGGGTCAGTTCTCCTACGAGCAGTACTTC
TRBV20-1	-	TRBJ1-1	15	-	CSAHPWRGTDTEAFF	TGCAGTGCTCATCCTTGGAGAGGGACGGACACTGAAGCTTTCTTT
TRBV2	few	TRBJ2-7	15	TRBD2	CASRVTSGLLYEQYF	TGTGCCAGCAGGGTTACTAGCGGACTACTCTACGAGCAGTACTTC
TRBV10-3	-	TRBJ2-7	14	TRBD2	CAISESGLDYEQYF	TGTGCCATCAGTGAGTCGGGACTAGACTACGAGCAGTACTTC
TRBV7-9	few	TRBJ2-7	17	TRBD1	CASSLALGTGGVYEQYF	TGTGCCAGCAGCTTAGCGCTTGGGACAGGGGGAGTCTACGAGCAGTACTTC
TRBV6-2/TRBV6-3	-	TRBJ2-2	17	TRBD2	CASSNLRLAGISEELFF	TGTGCCAGCAGTAACTTGCGACTAGCGGGAATTTCGGAGGAGCTGTTTTTT
TRBV20-1	-	TRBJ2-5	13	-	CSARQGIGETQYF	TGCAGTGCTAGACAGGGGATAGGAGAGACCCAGTACTTC
TRBV6-2/TRBV6-3	-	TRBJ2-7	16	-	CASTSRISGQTYEQYF	TGTGCCAGCACATCTCGTATTAGCGGACAGACCTACGAGCAGTACTTC
TRBV3-1	few	TRBJ2-7	16	TRBD2	CASSQGLAGGPEEQYF	TGTGCCAGCAGCCAAGGGCTAGCGGGAGGGCCGGAAGAGCAGTACTTC
TRBV19	many	TRBJ1-5	15	TRBD1	CASSMGGQVRSAQHF	TGTGCCAGTAGTATGGGAGGACAGGTCCGATCGGCCCAGCATTTT
TRBV20-1	-	TRBJ2-5	15	TRBD1	CSAYSPAGGKETQYF	TGCAGTGCTTATTCACCGGCAGGGGGAAAAGAGACCCAGTACTTC
TRBV27	few	TRBJ2-7	15	TRBD2	CASSLSGSGTYEQYF	TGTGCCAGCAGTTTATCGGGGAGCGGGACCTACGAGCAGTACTTC
TRBV5-1	few	TRBJ2-7	15	TRBD1	CASSLASGTAYEQYF	TGCGCCAGCAGCTTGGCCTCCGGGACAGCCTACGAGCAGTACTTC
TRBV20-1	-	TRBJ1-2	17	-	CSARDYSRGGFNYGYTF	TGCAGTGCTAGAGATTATAGCAGGGGCGGCTTTAACTATGGCTACACCTTC
TRBV5-6	many	TRBJ1-1	14	-	CASSFFAGNTEAFF	TGTGCCAGCAGCTTCTTCGCGGGGAACACTGAAGCTTTCTTT
TRBV1	once	TRBJ1-3	14	-	CTSSQEWTGNTIYF	TGCACCAGCAGCCAAGAGTGGACAGGAAACACCATATATTTT
TRBV12-3/TRBV12-4	-	TRBJ1-1	15	-	CASSFVTLPGAEAFF	TGTGCCAGCAGTTTCGTGACTCTCCCAGGGGCTGAAGCTTTCTTT
TRBV5-1	-	TRBJ1-1	15	-	CASSLKGSLNTEAFF	TGCGCCAGCAGCTTGAAAGGCAGTTTGAACACTGAAGCTTTCTTT
TRBV29-1	-	TRBJ2-2	13	-	CSVMPENTGELFF	TGCAGCGTAATGCCTGAGAACACCGGGGAGCTGTTTTTT
TRBV12-3/TRBV12-4	-	TRBJ2-7	14	TRBD2	CASSFAGGSYEQYF	TGTGCCAGCAGTTTTGCGGGAGGCTCCTACGAGCAGTACTTC
TRBV19	few	TRBJ2-7	14	TRBD1	CASSKGAYPYEQYF	TGTGCCAGTTCGAAGGGGGCGTACCCCTACGAGCAGTACTTC
TRBV4-2	-	TRBJ1-3	15	-	CASSRLGDSGNTIYF	TGTGCCAGCAGCCGCCTAGGGGACTCTGGAAACACCATATATTTT
TRBV18	few	TRBJ1-5	15	TRBD1	CASSRQGQSNQPQHF	TGTGCCAGCTCCCGACAGGGACAGAGCAATCAGCCCCAGCATTTT
TRBV7-9	-	TRBJ2-7	14	TRBD1	CASSPTDRVGEQYF	TGTGCCAGCAGCCCCACCGACAGGGTAGGGGAGCAGTACTTC
TRBV19	few	TRBJ2-1	15	-	CASSIAGREENEQFF	TGTGCCAGTAGTATAGCCGGCCGAGAGGAAAATGAGCAGTTCTTC
TRBV30	few	TRBJ2-2	13	TRBD1	CAFGTGGTGELFF	TGTGCCTTCGGGACAGGGGGAACCGGGGAGCTGTTTTTT
TRBV4-3	-	TRBJ2-7	14	-	CASSAFQGPYEQYF	TGCGCCAGCAGCGCTTTCCAGGGTCCCTACGAGCAGTACTTC